This TCR beta chain was recovered during a study of CD8 T cells in ankylosing spondylitis. TCRdb analysed the 5' RACE reads with MiXCR anew, one entry per CDR3 protein. The repertoire holds 330,000 or so distinct CDR3 sequences, with around 7.6% as singletons. A remark on this clonotype: The antigen is undetermined.

Study results and caveats: It appeared that ankylosing spondylitis blood was characterized by a TCR beta motif of seven or eight highly homologous variants. According to the report, clones linked to the disease were significantly enriched in matched synovial fluid samples taken from ankylosing spondylitis patients.

Germline V CDR1 and CDR2: MNHEY, SMNVEV (reference sequence). CDR3 length: 15 residues. V lost 3 bases to trimming and J lost 9 bases; unmatched junction nucleotides: 6. V gene TRBV27 combines with J gene TRBJ2-1, with 12 bases fitting TRBD2. Sequencing was carried out using blood, either unsorted or a sorted T cell fraction (not recorded which). The clonotype comes from a male donor with ankylosing spondylitis. In DNA form, the CDR3 reads TGTGCCAGCAGTTTTTGGCTAGCGGGAGGGAGTGAGCAGTTCTTC. Translating gives CASSFWLAGGSEQFF.